This T cell receptor (beta chain) was documented in a study of blood T cell repertoires in COVID-19. Study-level background: Donors in the United States, Italy and Spain gave samples during acute or convalescent COVID-19. Nucleic acid was either cDNA or gDNA, and it came from T cells, B-cell-depleted T cells, or PBMCs.

As handled by the study authors: Estimation of nucleated cell counts was performed using reference gene primer amplification. The assay was immunoSEQ multiplex PCR, and TCRdb's table has in-frame clones only and misses some. For V, J and clone size, that table is used; D and trimming come from the DNA. The table has approximately 150,000 clones, 81% seen once. The receptor's source is a human donor in a cohort sampled during active COVID-19. Sequenced material: peripheral blood.

The CDR3 DNA reads as TGTGCCAGCAGCTCCCGGGGGGGAGGCTACACCTTC. Its translation is CASSSRGGGYTF. The V gene is TRBV27, the J gene TRBJ1-2, with D tentatively TRBD1 (5 bases). The length of the CDR3 is 12 residues. Germline values: CDR1 MNHEY, CDR2 SMNVEV (reference sequence). V shed 6 bases and J shed 8 bases, with 13 bases lying between them.